The 21 T cell receptor beta chains reported below all come from one sample, sequenced in a study of shared clonotypes between healthy human individuals (dated by TCRdb to about 2020). The method behind the library was the immunoSEQ multiplex PCR assay. TCRdb's version of the immuneACCESS table is confined to in-frame rearrangements and falls short of the full clone set. An unresolved V gene accounts for under half of the shortfall where checked; the remainder is of unknown origin. The sample table records about 460,000 clones; roughly 80% of these occur just once. Jointly, the top ten make up about 12% of the sample. The sample consisted of PBMCs. The receptors stem from a woman between 40 and 50 years old in good health. Some clones in this sample may be carry-over from other donors' samples.

This clone was recorded many times. Other nucleotide sequences in the sample specify the same CDR3. This chain uses TRBV7-2 with TRBJ2-1, with no clear D. In germline, CDR1 is SGHTA, CDR2 FQGNSA. The CDR3 sequence is 14 residues long. The V end lost 5 bases, the J end lost 0 bases, and 8 bases lay between the germline ends. CDR3 nucleotide sequence: TGTGCCAGCAGCCCCCGTAGCTCCTACAATGAGCAGTTCTTC. It encodes CASSPRSSYNEQFF.

This clone has just a few counts. The gene calls are TRBV19 and TRBJ2-6; weak D call: TRBD2 (5 bases). The length of the CDR3 is 15 residues. Trimming shortened V by 3 bases and J by 4 bases, and 10 bases separated the two germline ends. Germline CDR1 is LNHDA and CDR2 is SQIVND (reference sequence). DNA of the CDR3: TGTGCCAGTAGTATTGAGGGCTCAGGGGCCAACGTCCTGACTTTC. The encoded protein is CASSIEGSGANVLTF.

This clone has more than one count but fewer than ten. The rearrangement joins TRBV28 to TRBJ1-1, with 10 bases matching TRBD1. The germline gives CDR1 MDHEN, CDR2 SYDVKM. The CDR3 loop spans 13 amino acids. Germline trimming cut 5 bases from V and 7 bases from J; bases unmatched to any gene: 4. CDR3 bases: TGTGCCAGCAGTAGACAGGGGGCGGGTGAAGCTTTCTTT. Translated: CASSRQGAGEAFF.

Turning to this clone: A read error is the likely source, as a far larger clone sits one nucleotide away. The rearrangement links TRBV4-2 to TRBJ2-5, with D tentatively TRBD2 (6 bases). The J call may not be correct, given that the DNA end is closer to TRBJ2-7. The CDR3 is 14 amino acids. Germline V gives CDR1 LGHNA, CDR2 YNFKEQ. The CDR3 sequence: CASSQPGSSYEQYF. The CDR3 nucleotides read TGTGCCAGCAGCCAACCCGGGAGCTCCTACGAGCAGTACTTC.

V gene TRBV6-5 combines with J gene TRBJ2-7; 9 bases match TRBD2. V gave up 5 bases and J gave up 5 bases; unmatched junction bases: 7. The CDR3 has 14 residues. Germline V gene lookup returns CDR1 MNHEY and CDR2 SVGAGI. CDR3 protein: CASSLSGSGHEQYF. CDR3 bases: TGTGCCAGCAGTCTTAGCGGGAGCGGGCACGAGCAGTACTTC.

Notes on this clone: This specimen includes other DNA sequences encoding the same CDR3. The chain employs TRBV18 and TRBJ2-7, with 8 bases fitting TRBD1. With V trimmed by 3 bases and J by 3 bases, 4 bases remained unmatched. Germline CDR1 is KGHSH and CDR2 is LQKENI. The CDR3 is made up of 14 amino acids. CDR3 coding DNA: TGTGCCAGCTCACCTACAACAGGGGGCTACGAGCAGTACTTC. Its translation is CASSPTTGGYEQYF. The full variable domain, with the rest looked up from reference TRBV18 and TRBJ2-7, is NAGVMQNPRHLVRRRGQEARLRCSPMKGHSHVYWYRQLPEEGLKFMVYLQKENIIDESGMPKERFSAEFPKEGPSILRIQQVVRGDSAAYFCASSPTTGGYEQYFGPGTRLTVT.

The rearrangement links TRBV19 to TRBJ1-1; TRBD1 might be the D (6 bases). This CDR3 region has 14 residues. V lost 5 bases and J 2 bases, leaving 12 bases between the germline ends. CDR1 is LNHDA and CDR2 is SQIVND in the germline V gene (reference sequence). Written as DNA, the CDR3 is TGTGCCAGTAGTGCCCGGGGGCGTAACACTGAAGCTTTCTTT. Its protein is CASSARGRNTEAFF. Complete variable domain (other parts from reference TRBV19 and TRBJ1-1): DGGITQSPKYLFRKEGQNVTLSCEQNLNHDAMYWYRQDPGQGLRLIYYSQIVNDFQKGDIAEGYSVSREKKESFPLTVTSAQKNPTAFYLCASSARGRNTEAFFGQGTRLTVV.

Comments on this clone: This likely stems from a read error, as it lies one base from a far larger clone. The chain employs TRBV4-2 and TRBJ2-6; perhaps TRBD1 as D (5 bases). The germline gives CDR1 LGHNA, CDR2 YNFKEQ. The CDR3 spans 16 residues. The CDR3 region is CASSQTESSGADVLTF. CDR3 bases: TGTGCCAGCAGCCAAACGGAGAGCTCTGGGGCCGACGTCCTGACTTTC.

The V and J genes are TRBV5-1 and TRBJ1-5, with 8 positions matching TRBD1. Germline loops: CDR1 SGHRS, CDR2 YFSETQ. The CDR3 is 16 residues long. With 0 bases clipped from V and 4 bases from J, the junction kept 6 bases outside the gene matches. CDR3 amino acids: CASSLGGTGENQPQHF. In DNA form, the CDR3 reads TGCGCCAGCAGCTTGGGAGGGACAGGTGAGAATCAGCCCCAGCATTTT.

This clone was counted a few times. The V call is TRBV19, the J call TRBJ2-4, with 8 bases that match TRBD1. Germline CDR1 LNHDA, CDR2 SQIVND (reference sequence). Germline trimming cut 8 bases from V and 3 bases from J; bases unmatched to any gene: 3. CDR3 length equals 13 residues. This CDR3 is CASATGDKNIQYF. The CDR3 DNA sequence: TGTGCCAGTGCGACAGGGGACAAAAACATTCAGTACTTC.

V gene TRBV11-3 combines with J gene TRBJ2-5; no firm D call. V lost 7 bases and J lost 3, with 6 bases in between. The germline V gene has CDR1 SGHNT and CDR2 YENEEA. This CDR3 region has 11 residues. DNA of the CDR3: TGTGCCAGCACCCGGGAAGAGACCCAGTACTTC. Amino acids: CASTREETQYF.

This rearrangement joins TRBV9 to TRBJ2-5; D is undetermined. Germline-derived CDR1 and CDR2 are SGDLS and YYNGEE. V lost 5 bases to trimming and J lost 4 bases, with 6 bases between them. The CDR3 contains 11 residues. The CDR3, as DNA: TGTGCCAGCAGACCACTAGAGACCCAGTACTTC. It codes for CASRPLETQYF.

Note on this clone: A far larger clone lies a single base away; this is likely a read error. The gene calls are TRBV4-3 and TRBJ2-7; D may match TRBD1 or TRBD2 (5 bases each). Germline CDR1 LGHNA, CDR2 YSLEER. V was pared by 4 bases and J by 5 bases, with 18 bases between. This CDR3 spans 15 amino acids. CDR3 bases: TGCGCCAGCAGCCTTGCTCTTGACCGGGACGACGAGCAGTACTTC. Residues: CASSLALDRDDEQYF.

Points on this clone: Just one base apart from a much larger clone, this may be a read error. V usage is TRBV30 and J usage is TRBJ2-7; no clear D gene. The CDR3 is made up of 12 amino acids. V was cut by 5 bases and J by 3 bases, with 11 bases left in between. Germline values: CDR1 GTSNPN, CDR2 SVGIG (reference sequence). In nucleotides, the CDR3 is TGTGCCTGGCTGCAGGACCGCTACGAGCAGTACTTC. Translated, it gives CAWLQDRYEQYF.

The chain has TRBV5-1 and TRBJ2-5; D possibly corresponds to TRBD1 (6 bases). The germline CDR1 and CDR2 sequences are SGHRS and YFSETQ. V lost 4 bases to trimming and J lost 2 bases, with 12 bases between them. This CDR3 spans 14 amino acids. The CDR3 coding sequence is TGCGCCAGCAGCCCACAGGGAACTCAAGAGACCCAGTACTTC. Its protein product is CASSPQGTQETQYF.

The CDR3 spells CSVAGTRTSGRYEQFF. The CDR3, as DNA: TGCAGCGTTGCCGGAACGAGGACTAGCGGGAGATATGAGCAGTTCTTC. The rearrangement links TRBV29-1 to TRBJ2-1; 13 bases fit TRBD2. The germline V gene encodes CDR1 SQVTM and CDR2 ANQGSEA. Germline trimming cut 4 bases from V and 8 bases from J; bases unmatched to any gene: 11. The CDR3 totals 16 residues.

The rearrangement uses TRBV15 and TRBJ2-1; unclear D gene. The CDR3 is 14 residues long. CDR1 and CDR2 from the germline V gene are LNHNV and YYDKDF (reference sequence). Trimming removed 3 bases at V and 3 bases at J, with 9 bases between. The chain's CDR3 is CATSRDLIYNEQFF. In nucleotides, the CDR3 is TGTGCCACCAGCAGGGACCTTATCTACAATGAGCAGTTCTTC.

J is TRBJ2-7 and V is TRBV27, with unresolved D. Germline-derived CDR1 and CDR2 are MNHEY and SMNVEV (reference sequence). Between the trimmed V and J ends, which lost 6 bases and 2 bases, there was a span of 14 bases. The CDR3 contains 14 residues. Here the CDR3 reads CASRARVFTYEQYF. Here the CDR3 DNA reads TGTGCCAGCAGGGCCCGGGTATTTACCTACGAGCAGTACTTC.

This chain links TRBV9 with TRBJ2-3; 8 bases agree with TRBD2. Trimming took 0 bases from V and 5 from J; bases not matched to a gene: 2. Germline lookup yields CDR1 SGDLS and CDR2 YYNGEE. CDR3 length: 14 amino acids. CDR3 in DNA: TGTGCCAGCAGCGTAGATCTAGCGGGAGATACGCAGTATTTT. It translates to CASSVDLAGDTQYF.

The chain links TRBV10-1 to TRBJ2-3; the match to TRBD2 covers 14 bases. The CDR3 length is 18 residues. Losses at the gene ends were 0 bases for V and 2 bases for J; bases not matched to a gene: 4. Looked up from germline, CDR1 is WNHNN and CDR2 is SYGVQD (reference sequence). The CDR3 DNA reads TGCGCCAGCAGTGAGTCCGTGACTAGCGGGAGGGACACAGATACGCAGTATTTT. Translated: CASSESVTSGRDTDTQYF.

This CDR3 reads CAWSRGVSRQPQHF. CDR3 in DNA: TGTGCCTGGAGCCGGGGGGTTTCGCGACAGCCCCAGCATTTT. The rearrangement uses TRBV30 and TRBJ1-5; a possible D gene is TRBD1 (5 bases). The CDR3 loop spans 14 amino acids. The V gene lost 3 bases and the J gene lost 7 bases, with 16 bases spanning the gap. The V gene's germline CDR1 is GTSNPN and CDR2 SVGIG (reference sequence).